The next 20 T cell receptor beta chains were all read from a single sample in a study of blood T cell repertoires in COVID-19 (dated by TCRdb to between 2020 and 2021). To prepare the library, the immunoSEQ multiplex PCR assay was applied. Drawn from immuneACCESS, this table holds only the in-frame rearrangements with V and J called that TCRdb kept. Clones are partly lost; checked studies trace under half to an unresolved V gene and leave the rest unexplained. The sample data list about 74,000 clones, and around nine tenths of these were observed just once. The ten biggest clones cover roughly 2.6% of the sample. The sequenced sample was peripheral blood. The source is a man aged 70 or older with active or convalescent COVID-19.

The DNA of the CDR3 is TGTGCCAGTAGTACCTCAACTAATGAAAAACTGTTTTTT. Its protein product is CASSTSTNEKLFF. The V and J genes are TRBV19 and TRBJ1-4; D unclear. The germline V gene has CDR1 LNHDA and CDR2 SQIVND (reference sequence). CDR3 length equals 13 residues. The ends were cut back, 4 bases at V and 0 bases at J, with 3 bases in the middle.

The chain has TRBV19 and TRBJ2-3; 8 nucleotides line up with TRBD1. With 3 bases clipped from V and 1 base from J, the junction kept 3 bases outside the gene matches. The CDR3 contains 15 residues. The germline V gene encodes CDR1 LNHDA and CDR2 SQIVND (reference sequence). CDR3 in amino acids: CASSMGQVGTDTQYF. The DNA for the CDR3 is TGTGCCAGTAGTATGGGACAGGTTGGCACAGATACGCAGTATTTT.

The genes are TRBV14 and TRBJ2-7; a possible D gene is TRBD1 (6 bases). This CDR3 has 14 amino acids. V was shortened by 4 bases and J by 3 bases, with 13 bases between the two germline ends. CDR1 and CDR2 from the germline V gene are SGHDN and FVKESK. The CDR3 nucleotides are TGTGCCAGCAGCCCGATTAGGGGGAACTACGAGCAGTACTTC. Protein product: CASSPIRGNYEQYF. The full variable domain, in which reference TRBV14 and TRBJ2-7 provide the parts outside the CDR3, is EAGVTQFPSHSVIEKGQTVTLRCDPISGHDNLYWYRRVMGKEIKFLLHFVKESKQDESGMPNNRFLAERTGGTYSTLKVQPAELEDSGVYFCASSPIRGNYEQYFGPGTRLTVT.

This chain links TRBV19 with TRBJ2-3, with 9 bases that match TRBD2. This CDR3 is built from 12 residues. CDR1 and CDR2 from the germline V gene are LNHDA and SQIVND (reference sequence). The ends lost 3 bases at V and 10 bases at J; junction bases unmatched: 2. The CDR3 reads CASSIASGAQYF. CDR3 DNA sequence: TGTGCCAGTAGTATTGCTAGCGGGGCGCAGTATTTT. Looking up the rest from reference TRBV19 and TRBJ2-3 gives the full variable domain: DGGITQSPKYLFRKEGQNVTLSCEQNLNHDAMYWYRQDPGQGLRLIYYSQIVNDFQKGDIAEGYSVSREKKESFPLTVTSAQKNPTAFYLCASSIASGAQYFGPGTRLTVL.

CDR3 DNA: TGTGCCAGCAGCCCCATTCCGGGACAGGGAAGTTCACCCCTCCACTTT. Translating gives CASSPIPGQGSSPLHF. The chain couples TRBV7-8 to TRBJ1-6, with TRBD1 identical over 9 bases. This CDR3 is built from 16 residues. V lost 5 bases to trimming and J lost 9 bases; unmatched junction nucleotides: 11. CDR1 and CDR2 (germline): SGHVS, FQNEAQ.

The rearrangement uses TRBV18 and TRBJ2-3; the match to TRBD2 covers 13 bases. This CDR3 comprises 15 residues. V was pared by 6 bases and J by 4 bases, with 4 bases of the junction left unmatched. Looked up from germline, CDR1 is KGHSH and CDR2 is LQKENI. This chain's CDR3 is CASSSTSGGADTQYF. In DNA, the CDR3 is TGTGCCAGCTCGTCCACTAGCGGGGGGGCAGATACGCAGTATTTT.

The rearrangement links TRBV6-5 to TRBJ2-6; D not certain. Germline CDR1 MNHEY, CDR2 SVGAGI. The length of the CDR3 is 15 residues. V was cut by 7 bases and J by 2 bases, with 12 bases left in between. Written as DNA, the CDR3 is TGTGCCAGCAAAAGCATTAAGCCTGGGGCCAACGTCCTGACTTTC. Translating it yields CASKSIKPGANVLTF.

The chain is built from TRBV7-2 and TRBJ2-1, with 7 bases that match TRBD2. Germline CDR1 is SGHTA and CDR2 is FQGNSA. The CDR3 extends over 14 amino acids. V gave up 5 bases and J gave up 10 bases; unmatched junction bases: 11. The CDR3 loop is CASSPGAGAAEQFF. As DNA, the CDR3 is TGTGCCAGCAGCCCCGGGGCGGGAGCGGCCGAGCAGTTCTTC.

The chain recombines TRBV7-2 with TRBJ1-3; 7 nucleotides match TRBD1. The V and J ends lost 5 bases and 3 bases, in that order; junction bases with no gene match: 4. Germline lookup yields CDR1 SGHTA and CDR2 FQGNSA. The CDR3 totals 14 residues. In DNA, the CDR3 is TGTGCCAGCAGCACCGGGACAGTTGGAAACACCATATATTTT. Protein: CASSTGTVGNTIYF.

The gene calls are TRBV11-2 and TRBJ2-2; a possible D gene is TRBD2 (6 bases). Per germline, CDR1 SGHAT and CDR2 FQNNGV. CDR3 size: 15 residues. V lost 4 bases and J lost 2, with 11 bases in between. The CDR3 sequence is CASSSGLLNTGELFF. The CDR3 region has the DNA TGTGCCAGCAGCTCAGGACTACTCAACACCGGGGAGCTGTTTTTT.

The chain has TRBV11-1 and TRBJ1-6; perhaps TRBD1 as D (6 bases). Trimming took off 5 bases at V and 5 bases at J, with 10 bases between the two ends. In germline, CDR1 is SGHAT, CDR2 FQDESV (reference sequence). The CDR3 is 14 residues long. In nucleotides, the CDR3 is TGTGCCAGCAGCCTGGACAGAAATAATTCACCCCTCCACTTT. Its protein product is CASSLDRNNSPLHF.

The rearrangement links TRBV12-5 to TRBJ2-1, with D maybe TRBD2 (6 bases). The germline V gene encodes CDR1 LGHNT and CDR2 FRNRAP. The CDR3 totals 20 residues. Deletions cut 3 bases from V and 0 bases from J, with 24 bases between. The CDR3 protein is CASGLLRGIDLRSSYNEQFF. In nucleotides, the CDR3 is TGTGCTAGTGGTTTACTGCGCGGGATAGACCTCCGAAGCTCCTACAATGAGCAGTTCTTC.

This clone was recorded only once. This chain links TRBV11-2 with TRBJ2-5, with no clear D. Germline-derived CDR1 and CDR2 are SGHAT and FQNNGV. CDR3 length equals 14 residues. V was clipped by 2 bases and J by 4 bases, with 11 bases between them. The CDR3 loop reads CASSLIRSSETQYF. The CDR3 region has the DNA TGTGCCAGCAGCTTAATTCGGTCTTCAGAGACCCAGTACTTC.

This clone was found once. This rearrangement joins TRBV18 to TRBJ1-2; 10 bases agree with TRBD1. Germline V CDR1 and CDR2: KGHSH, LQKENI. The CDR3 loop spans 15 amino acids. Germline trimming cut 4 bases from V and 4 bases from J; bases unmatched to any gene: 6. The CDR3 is CASSLRDRGSYGYTF. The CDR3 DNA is TGTGCCAGCTCACTCCGGGACAGGGGAAGCTATGGCTACACCTTC.

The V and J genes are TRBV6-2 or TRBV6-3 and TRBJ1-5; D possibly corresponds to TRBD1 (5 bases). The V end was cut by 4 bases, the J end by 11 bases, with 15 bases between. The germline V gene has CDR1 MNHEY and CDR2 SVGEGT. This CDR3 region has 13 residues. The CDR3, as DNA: TGTGCCAGCAGTTTAAGGGGCGCTGGGACCCAGCATTTT. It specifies CASSLRGAGTQHF.

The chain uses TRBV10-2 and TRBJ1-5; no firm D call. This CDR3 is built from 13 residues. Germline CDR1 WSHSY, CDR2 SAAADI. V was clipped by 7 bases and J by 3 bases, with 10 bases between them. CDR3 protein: CASKDTYNQPQHF. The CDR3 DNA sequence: TGCGCCAGCAAAGACACCTACAATCAGCCCCAGCATTTT.

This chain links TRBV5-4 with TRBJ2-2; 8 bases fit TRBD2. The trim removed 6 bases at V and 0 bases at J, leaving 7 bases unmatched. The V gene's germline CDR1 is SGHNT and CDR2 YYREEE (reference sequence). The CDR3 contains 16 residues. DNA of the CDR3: TGTGCCAGCACCCCCCGGGGGGGCGCGAACACCGGGGAGCTGTTTTTT. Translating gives CASTPRGGANTGELFF.

The CDR3 nucleotides read TGCGCCAGCAGCTCGCTACCGGACGGGGGGGCTAGGGATACGCAGTATTTT. Protein: CASSSLPDGGARDTQYF. The chain links TRBV5-1 to TRBJ2-3; TRBD2 matches at 8 bases. Losses at the gene ends were 3 bases for V and 6 bases for J; bases not matched to a gene: 15. The CDR3 totals 17 residues. The germline V gene encodes CDR1 SGHRS and CDR2 YFSETQ.

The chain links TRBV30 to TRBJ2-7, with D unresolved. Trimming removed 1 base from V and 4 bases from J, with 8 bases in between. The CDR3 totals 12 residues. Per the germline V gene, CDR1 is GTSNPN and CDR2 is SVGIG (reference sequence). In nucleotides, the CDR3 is TGTGCCTGGAGTGCGTCAACATACGAGCAGTACTTC. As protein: CAWSASTYEQYF. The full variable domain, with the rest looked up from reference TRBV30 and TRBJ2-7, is SQTIHQWPATLVQPVGSPLSLECTVEGTSNPNLYWYRQAAGRGLQLLFYSVGIGQISSEVPQNLSASRPQDRQFILSSKKLLLSDSGFYLCAWSASTYEQYFGPGTRLTVT.

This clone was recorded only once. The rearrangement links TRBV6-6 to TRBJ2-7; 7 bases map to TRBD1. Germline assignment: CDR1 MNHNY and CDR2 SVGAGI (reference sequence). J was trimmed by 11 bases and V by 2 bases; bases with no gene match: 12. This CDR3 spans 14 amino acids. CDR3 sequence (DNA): TGTGCCAGCAGTTACACTACAGGGGCCGTCCTCAAGTACTTC. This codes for CASSYTTGAVLKYF.